This T cell receptor beta chain was obtained from a study of shared clonotypes between healthy human individuals. This clone was detected only once. Sequenced by immunoSEQ multiplex PCR; TCRdb stores in-frame clones only, minus some. The sample lists about 580,000 clones; roughly 98% were seen once. The naive CD8 fraction comprised CD45RO-negative cells positively selected for CCR7 and excluded terminally differentiated effector memory CD45RA+ cells. V was cut by 1 base and J by 2 bases, with 8 bases left in between. CDR1 is LGHNA, CDR2 YSLEER, per germline. This CDR3 has 14 amino acids. V is TRBV4-3 and J is TRBJ1-1; D is uncertain. Sequences were obtained from naive CD8+ T cells sorted from blood. The receptor's source is a young man in good health. The CDR3 protein is CASSQVSGNTEAFF. CDR3 nucleotide sequence: TGCGCCAGCAGCCAAGTCTCAGGAAACACTGAAGCTTTCTTT.